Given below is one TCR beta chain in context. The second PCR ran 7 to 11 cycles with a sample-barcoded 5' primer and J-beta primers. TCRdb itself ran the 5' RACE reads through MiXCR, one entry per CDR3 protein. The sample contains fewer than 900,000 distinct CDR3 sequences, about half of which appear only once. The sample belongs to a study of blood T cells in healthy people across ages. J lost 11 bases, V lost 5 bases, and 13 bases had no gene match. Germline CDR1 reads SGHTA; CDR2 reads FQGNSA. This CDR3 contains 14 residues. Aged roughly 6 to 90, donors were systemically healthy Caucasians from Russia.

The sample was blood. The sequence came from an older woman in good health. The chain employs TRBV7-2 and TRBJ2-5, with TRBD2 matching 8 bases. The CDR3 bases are TGTGCCAGCAGCATTAGCGGGGACTACAATGAGCAGTACTTC. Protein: CASSISGDYNEQYF. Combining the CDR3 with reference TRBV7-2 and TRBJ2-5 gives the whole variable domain GAGVSQSPSNKVTEKGKDVELRCDPISGHTALYWYRQSLGQGLEFLIYFQGNSAPDKSGLPSDRFSAERTGGSVSTLTIQRTQQEDSAVYLCASSISGDYNEQYFGPGTRLLVL.